Shown below are 26 T cell receptor beta chains from a single sample sequenced in a study of shared clonotypes between healthy human individuals. The repertoire was sequenced with immunoSEQ multiplex PCR; TCRdb's copy has only in-frame clones and lacks some. Of about 490,000 clones in the sample, 70% to 85% were seen once. Specimen: PBMCs. Receptors were obtained from a woman aged 40 to 55 in good health. Some clones in this sample may be carry-over from other donors' samples.

The chain combines TRBV15 with TRBJ2-3; 13 bases agree with TRBD2. The V gene end was trimmed by 3 bases and the J gene end by 6 bases; junction bases not matched to a gene: 6. The germline CDR1 and CDR2 sequences are LNHNV and YYDKDF (reference sequence). The CDR3 extends over 16 amino acids. The CDR3 spells CATSRRLAGGTDTQYF. In nucleotides, the CDR3 is TGTGCCACCAGCAGGCGACTAGCGGGAGGTACGGATACGCAGTATTTT.

The chain links TRBV6-9 to TRBJ2-4, with TRBD1 as a possible D gene (6 bases). The CDR3 is made up of 15 amino acids. Germline loops: CDR1 MNHGY, CDR2 SVAAGI. V was clipped by 6 bases and J by 2 bases, with 14 bases between them. The chain's CDR3 is CASSTLGTTKNIQYF. The CDR3 DNA reads TGTGCCAGCAGCACCTTGGGGACAACCAAAAACATTCAGTACTTC.

The chain combines TRBV5-1 with TRBJ2-7; unclear D gene. V was trimmed by 1 base and J by 5 bases, leaving 13 bases between them. Germline V lookup: CDR1 SGHRS, CDR2 YFSETQ. The CDR3 is 14 residues long. The CDR3 DNA reads TGCGCCAGCAGCTTGAGTAAGGGCATCGACGAGCAGTACTTC. This gives the protein CASSLSKGIDEQYF.

The rearrangement joins TRBV2 to TRBJ2-5; 7 nucleotides match TRBD1. The CDR3 totals 14 residues. The germline V gene has CDR1 SNHLY and CDR2 FYNNEI. The V segment lost 5 bases and the J segment 4 bases; nucleotides outside the gene matches: 7. CDR3 protein: CASSPTGLGETQYF. The CDR3 nucleotides are TGTGCCAGCAGTCCGACAGGGCTGGGAGAGACCCAGTACTTC.

The chain carries TRBV7-6 and TRBJ1-3; 8 bases are shared with TRBD1. The ends lost 5 bases at V and 0 bases at J; junction bases unmatched: 6. Germline-derived CDR1 and CDR2 are SGHVS and FNYEAQ. The CDR3 runs to 16 residues. CDR3 residues: CASSPRTGNSGNTIYF. For the CDR3, the DNA is TGTGCCAGCAGCCCGAGGACAGGGAACTCTGGAAACACCATATATTTT.

In this sample, this clone turned up a few times. V gene TRBV2 combines with J gene TRBJ2-2; D gene ambiguous. V was trimmed by 7 bases and J by 5 bases, leaving 8 bases between them. From germline, CDR1 is SNHLY and CDR2 FYNNEI. The length of the CDR3 is 12 residues. CDR3 sequence: CASKEETGELFF. The CDR3 region has the DNA TGTGCCAGCAAGGAAGAGACCGGGGAGCTGTTTTTT.

The V call is TRBV29-1, the J call TRBJ2-7, with TRBD1 identical over 11 bases. Trimming took 5 bases from V and 4 from J; bases not matched to a gene: 7. The CDR3 covers 14 residues. CDR1 and CDR2 (germline): SQVTM, ANQGSEA. The CDR3 DNA follows: TGCAGCGTTCTCCCGGGACAGGGGGGATACGAGCAGTACTTC. Translated, it gives CSVLPGQGGYEQYF.

The V and J genes are TRBV6-5 and TRBJ2-7; either TRBD1 or TRBD2 may supply D (5 bases each). The CDR3 has 15 amino acids. Trimming removed 0 bases from V and 4 bases from J, with 13 bases in between. The germline CDR1 and CDR2 sequences are MNHEY and SVGAGI. This CDR3 reads CASSYSRGPAYEQYF. The CDR3 coding sequence is TGTGCCAGCAGTTACTCGAGGGGCCCCGCATACGAGCAGTACTTC.

V and J are TRBV5-5 and TRBJ2-7; D is ambiguous. The V gene lost 0 bases and the J gene lost 2 bases, with 12 bases spanning the gap. Germline loops: CDR1 SGHKS, CDR2 YYEKEE (reference sequence). The CDR3 is made up of 15 amino acids. CDR3 DNA sequence: TGTGCCAGCAGCTTGGACCTCCAAGACGCCTACGAGCAGTACTTC. Translated, it gives CASSLDLQDAYEQYF.

In its sample, this clone was seen a few times. The V call is TRBV6-1, the J call TRBJ2-5; D is undetermined. The V gene's germline CDR1 is MNHNS and CDR2 SASEGT. CDR3 size: 14 residues. Trimming took 3 bases from V and 5 from J, leaving 13 bases between them. CDR3 DNA sequence: TGTGCCAGCAGTGAGGTGGGTCTCCCGGAGACCCAGTACTTC. Translated, it gives CASSEVGLPETQYF.

For the CDR3, the DNA is TGTGCCAGCAGCTTGAGAGTAGCCAAAAACATTCAGTACTTC. As protein: CASSLRVAKNIQYF. The V and J genes are TRBV7-2 and TRBJ2-4; D is undetermined. V was clipped by 3 bases and J by 0 bases, with 6 bases between them. CDR3 length: 14 amino acids. The germline CDR1 and CDR2 sequences are SGHTA and FQGNSA.

V gene TRBV5-8 combines with J gene TRBJ1-1, with 8 bases identical to TRBD1. CDR3 size: 13 residues. Trimming took 4 bases from V and 8 from J; bases not matched to a gene: 7. CDR1 SGHTS and CDR2 YDEGEE come from the germline V gene. The chain's CDR3 is CASSLDRGQEAFF. The DNA of the CDR3 is TGTGCCAGCAGCCTAGACAGGGGCCAAGAAGCTTTCTTT.

The CDR3 loop reads CASSFKATQETQYF. DNA of the CDR3: TGTGCCAGCAGTTTCAAGGCAACCCAAGAGACCCAGTACTTC. The V gene is TRBV27, the J gene TRBJ2-5; D call uncertain. The CDR3 extends over 14 amino acids. Trimming shortened V by 3 bases and J by 1 base, and 9 bases separated the two germline ends. Looked up from germline, CDR1 is MNHEY and CDR2 is SMNVEV (reference sequence).

The chain joins TRBV19 to TRBJ2-5, with D perhaps matching TRBD2 (6 bases). The germline V gene encodes CDR1 LNHDA and CDR2 SQIVND (reference sequence). Trimming removed 3 bases at V and 5 bases at J, with 19 bases between. The CDR3 spans 16 residues. CDR3 DNA sequence: TGTGCCAGTAGTATTTCTTTTGCTGGAGGAGGGGAGACCCAGTACTTC. This encodes CASSISFAGGGETQYF.

The chain links TRBV4-3 to TRBJ1-4; TRBD1 might be the D (5 bases). V was clipped by 0 bases and J by 6 bases, with 11 bases between them. The CDR3 loop spans 15 amino acids. Germline-derived CDR1 and CDR2 are LGHNA and YSLEER. CDR3 nucleotides: TGCGCCAGCAGCCAAGACAGGGTCGGATATGAAAAACTGTTTTTT. The encoded protein is CASSQDRVGYEKLFF.

This clone was seen ten or more times. The V gene is TRBV6-5, the J gene TRBJ2-1; D perhaps matches TRBD2 (6 bases). V lost 2 bases and J 1 base, leaving 12 bases between the germline ends. The CDR3 loop spans 16 amino acids. The germline CDR1 and CDR2 sequences are MNHEY and SVGAGI. CDR3 sequence: CASSYARGSSYNEQFF. The CDR3 region has the DNA TGTGCCAGCAGTTACGCCCGGGGGAGTTCCTACAATGAGCAGTTCTTC.

As for this clone: With only one base between it and a far larger clone, this is likely a read error. The rearrangement joins TRBV30 to TRBJ1-1, with D unresolved. Germline V gene lookup returns CDR1 GTSNPN and CDR2 SVGIG (reference sequence). This CDR3 is 13 amino acids long. In nucleotides, the CDR3 is TGTGCCTGGGACTGGAACATGAACACTGAAGCTTCCTTT. This sequence encodes CAWDWNMNTEASF.

This clone occurred once. The chain links TRBV19 to TRBJ2-3; 14 bases align to TRBD2. Germline V gene lookup returns CDR1 LNHDA and CDR2 SQIVND (reference sequence). The junction had 8 bases not matched to a gene; V was cut back by 1 base and J by 5 bases. There are 18 residues in the CDR3. This CDR3 reads CASSIGTSGRLLGDTQYF. CDR3 in DNA: TGTGCCAGTAGTATAGGGACTAGCGGGAGGCTACTCGGAGATACGCAGTATTTT.

The chain combines TRBV5-1 with TRBJ2-2, with D hard to call. Trimming took off 0 bases at V and 0 bases at J, with 6 bases between the two ends. The V gene's germline CDR1 is SGHRS and CDR2 YFSETQ. This CDR3 comprises 15 residues. This chain's CDR3 is CASSLVQTNTGELFF. The CDR3 region has the DNA TGCGCCAGCAGCTTGGTGCAGACGAACACCGGGGAGCTGTTTTTT.

A few counts support this clone. The gene calls are TRBV30 and TRBJ2-1, with D maybe TRBD2 (6 bases). Germline V gene lookup returns CDR1 GTSNPN and CDR2 SVGIG (reference sequence). This CDR3 is 16 amino acids long. V lost 0 bases, J lost 6 bases, and 18 bases lay in between. CDR3 DNA: TGTGCCTGGAGTGTACTCGGAGGAGGGCCCAGCAATGAGCAGTTCTTC. Translating it yields CAWSVLGGGPSNEQFF.

The rearrangement joins TRBV6-5 to TRBJ2-5; the D is unclear. Germline CDR1 reads MNHEY; CDR2 reads SVGAGI. V was trimmed by 0 bases and J by 1 base, leaving 6 bases between them. The CDR3 length is 14 residues. CDR3 protein: CASSYSSVQETQYF. Written as DNA, the CDR3 is TGTGCCAGCAGTTACTCGTCCGTCCAAGAGACCCAGTACTTC.

In nucleotides, the CDR3 is TGTGCAAAGTTAGACAAGCCTAGCACAGATACGCAGTATTTT. It codes for CAKLDKPSTDTQYF. The V and J genes are TRBV12-5 and TRBJ2-3; D ambiguous. The CDR3 spans 14 residues. Germline CDR1 is LGHNT and CDR2 is FRNRAP.

The chain links TRBV5-5 to TRBJ2-7; tentative D call: TRBD2 (6 bases). Germline-derived CDR1 and CDR2 are SGHKS and YYEKEE (reference sequence). The CDR3 loop spans 18 amino acids. V lost 0 bases and J 3 bases, leaving 22 bases between the germline ends. This CDR3 is CASSLGWTIGRLVYEQYF. In DNA, the CDR3 is TGTGCCAGCAGCTTGGGTTGGACTATTGGTAGACTGGTCTACGAGCAGTACTTC. The full variable domain, rest sourced from reference TRBV5-5 and TRBJ2-7, is DAGVTQSPTHLIKTRGQQVTLRCSPISGHKSVSWYQQVLGQGPQFIFQYYEKEERGRGNFPDRFSARQFPNYSSELNVNALLLGDSALYLCASSLGWTIGRLVYEQYFGPGTRLTVT.

The chain links TRBV27 to TRBJ2-7, with 8 bases identical to TRBD2. Germline CDR1 and CDR2: MNHEY and SMNVEV (reference sequence). V gave up 0 bases and J gave up 3 bases; unmatched junction bases: 4. The CDR3 totals 15 residues. CDR3 DNA sequence: TGTGCCAGCAGTTTATCCCAGGGACTAGGCTACGAGCAGTACTTC. It is translated as CASSLSQGLGYEQYF.

This chain uses TRBV5-1 with TRBJ2-3, with a tentative D call TRBD2 (5 bases). CDR1 and CDR2 (germline): SGHRS, YFSETQ. The CDR3 is made up of 16 amino acids. Trimming stripped 4 bases from V and 0 bases from J, with 15 bases between. CDR3 coding DNA: TGCGCCAGCAGCCAAGACTACAGCATTAGCACAGATACGCAGTATTTT. Translating it yields CASSQDYSISTDTQYF.

V usage is TRBV4-3 and J usage is TRBJ2-7, with a possible D match to TRBD1 (5 bases). The CDR3 runs to 13 residues. Per germline, CDR1 LGHNA and CDR2 YSLEER. The V and J ends lost 0 bases and 5 bases respectively, with 8 bases between them. CDR3 sequence reads: CASSQDPRDEQYF. CDR3 DNA: TGCGCCAGCAGCCAAGATCCCAGGGACGAGCAGTACTTC.